A selection of T cell receptor beta chains follows, all from one sample in a study of T cells in Graves' hyperthyroidism and ophthalmopathy. TCRdb ran MiXCR on the multiplex PCR reads and lists one entry per CDR3 protein. The table has hundreds of thousands of distinct CDR3 sequences, 25% seen once; the top ten hold over 70%. Sequenced sample: blood. The receptor source for this set is a man aged 50-59 years with Graves' hyperthyroidism. Both conserved end residues are part of each CDR3. D genes are given only for firm matches. Size values are once, few and many counts, or a class for expanded clones, and some rows have none.

DNA: TGTGCCAGCAGCTTACCCGTCGGGGGGCATCGAGGCTACACCTTC
CDR3: CASSLPVGGHRGYTF
D: -
J: TRBJ1-2
size: -
V: TRBV5-4

DNA: TGTGCCAGCAGTTTTCGGGGAGGTTTGAATCAGCCCCAGCATTTT
CDR3: CASSFRGGLNQPQHF
D: -
J: TRBJ1-5
size: few
V: TRBV28

DNA: TGTGCCAGCAGCCAAGACTCCAAGACAGGGATCGGTGGCTACACCTTC
CDR3: CASSQDSKTGIGGYTF
D: TRBD1
J: TRBJ1-2
size: many
V: TRBV3-1

DNA: TGTGCCAGCACGGCAGGTTTAGGGGAGACCCAGTACTTC
CDR3: CASTAGLGETQYF
D: -
J: TRBJ2-5
size: many
V: TRBV28

DNA: TGTGCCACCAGGTCTAGCAACACCGGGGAGCTGTTTTTT
CDR3: CATRSSNTGELFF
D: -
J: TRBJ2-2
size: few
V: TRBV24-1

DNA: TGTGCCACCAGTGAACTGACTAGCGGGAAATACAATGAGCAGTTCTTC
CDR3: CATSELTSGKYNEQFF
D: TRBD2
J: TRBJ2-1
size: -
V: TRBV24-1

DNA: TGTGCCAGCAGTCTTCCGGGACTAGCGAGCCAGCAGTACTTC
CDR3: CASSLPGLASQQYF
D: TRBD2
J: TRBJ2-7
size: few
V: TRBV3-1

DNA: TGTGCCAGTAGTGTCTCGACAGGGGTAAGAGAGGAAGCTTTCTTT
CDR3: CASSVSTGVREEAFF
D: TRBD1
J: TRBJ1-1
size: few
V: TRBV19

DNA: TGTGCCAGCAGCCAAATCAGGGGCGGCACTGAAGCTTTCTTT
CDR3: CASSQIRGGTEAFF
D: -
J: TRBJ1-1
size: few
V: TRBV3-1

DNA: TGTGCCAGCAGTTCACGGACCCACGTAGCTAACTATGGCTACACCTTC
CDR3: CASSSRTHVANYGYTF
D: -
J: TRBJ1-2
size: few
V: TRBV12-3/TRBV12-4

DNA: TGTGCCAGCAGCGTAGCTAGCGGCAACAATGAGCAGTTCTTC
CDR3: CASSVASGNNEQFF
D: TRBD2
J: TRBJ2-1
size: few
V: TRBV3-1